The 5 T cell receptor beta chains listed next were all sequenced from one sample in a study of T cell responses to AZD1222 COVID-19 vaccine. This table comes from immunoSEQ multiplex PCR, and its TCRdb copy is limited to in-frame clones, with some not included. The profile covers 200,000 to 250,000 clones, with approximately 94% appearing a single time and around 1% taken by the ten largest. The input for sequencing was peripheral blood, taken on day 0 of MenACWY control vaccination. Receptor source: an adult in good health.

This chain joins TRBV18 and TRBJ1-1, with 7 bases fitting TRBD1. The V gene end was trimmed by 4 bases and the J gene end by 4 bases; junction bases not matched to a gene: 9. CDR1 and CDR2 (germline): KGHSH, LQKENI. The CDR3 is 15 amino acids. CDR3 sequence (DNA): TGTGCCAGCTCACTACAGGAGGGGGCAGGCACTGAAGCTTTCTTT. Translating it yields CASSLQEGAGTEAFF. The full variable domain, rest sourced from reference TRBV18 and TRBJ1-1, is NAGVMQNPRHLVRRRGQEARLRCSPMKGHSHVYWYRQLPEEGLKFMVYLQKENIIDESGMPKERFSAEFPKEGPSILRIQQVVRGDSAAYFCASSLQEGAGTEAFFGQGTRLTVV.

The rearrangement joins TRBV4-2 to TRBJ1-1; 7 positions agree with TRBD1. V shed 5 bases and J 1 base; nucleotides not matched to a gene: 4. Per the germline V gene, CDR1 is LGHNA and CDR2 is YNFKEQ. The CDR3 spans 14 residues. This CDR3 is CASSGRQGNTEAFF. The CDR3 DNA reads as TGTGCCAGCAGCGGCCGACAGGGGAACACTGAAGCTTTCTTT.

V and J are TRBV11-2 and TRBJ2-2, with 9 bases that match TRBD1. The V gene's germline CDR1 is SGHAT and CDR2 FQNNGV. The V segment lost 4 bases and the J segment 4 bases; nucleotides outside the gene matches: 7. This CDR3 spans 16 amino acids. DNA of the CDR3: TGTGCCAGCAGCTCCCGGGACAGGGTGACCACCGGGGAGCTGTTTTTT. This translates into CASSSRDRVTTGELFF.

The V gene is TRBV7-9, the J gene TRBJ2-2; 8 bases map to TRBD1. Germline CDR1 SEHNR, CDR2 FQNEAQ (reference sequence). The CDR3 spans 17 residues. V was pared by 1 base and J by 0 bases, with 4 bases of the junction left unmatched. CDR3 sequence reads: CASSLGSGGPNTGELFF. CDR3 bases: TGTGCCAGCAGCTTAGGATCAGGGGGCCCGAACACCGGGGAGCTGTTTTTT.

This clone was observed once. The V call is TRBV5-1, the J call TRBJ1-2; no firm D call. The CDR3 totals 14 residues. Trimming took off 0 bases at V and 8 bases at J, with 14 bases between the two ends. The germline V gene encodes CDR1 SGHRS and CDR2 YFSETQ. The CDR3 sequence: CASSLAGGGEGYTF. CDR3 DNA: TGCGCCAGCAGCTTGGCAGGAGGAGGAGAAGGCTACACCTTC.